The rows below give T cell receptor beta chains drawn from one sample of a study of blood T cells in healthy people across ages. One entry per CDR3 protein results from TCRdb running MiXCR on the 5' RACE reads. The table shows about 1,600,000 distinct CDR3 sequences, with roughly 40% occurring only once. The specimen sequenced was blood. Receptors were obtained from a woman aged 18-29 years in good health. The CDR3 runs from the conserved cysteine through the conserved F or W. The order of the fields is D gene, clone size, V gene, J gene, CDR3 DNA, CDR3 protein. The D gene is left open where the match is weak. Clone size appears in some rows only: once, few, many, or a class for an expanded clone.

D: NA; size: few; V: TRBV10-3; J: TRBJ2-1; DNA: TGTGCCATCAGTGAGGGGGACTGGGGGTCGTTCTTC; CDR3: CAISEGDWGSFF
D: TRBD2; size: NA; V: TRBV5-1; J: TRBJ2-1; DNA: TGCGCCAGCAGCTTACGATCTAGCGGCCCCGGGAATGAGCAGTTCTTC; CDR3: CASSLRSSGPGNEQFF
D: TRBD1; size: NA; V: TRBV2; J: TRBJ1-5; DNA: TGTGCCAGCAGTCGGACAGGAAGGGATAGCCAGCCCCAGCATTTT; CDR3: CASSRTGRDSQPQHF
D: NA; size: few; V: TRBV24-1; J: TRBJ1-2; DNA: TGTGCCACCAGTGATTTTCCTAGTCGCGGAGGGTTTATCTATGGCTACACCTTC; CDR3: CATSDFPSRGGFIYGYTF
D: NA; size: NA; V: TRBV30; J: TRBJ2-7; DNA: TGTGCCTGGAGTGCCAGGGGTTCCTACGAGCAGTACTTC; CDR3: CAWSARGSYEQYF
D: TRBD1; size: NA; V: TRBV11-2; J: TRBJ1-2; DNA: TGTGCCAGCAGCAAGGGACAGACCTTTTCCTATGGCTACACCTTC; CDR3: CASSKGQTFSYGYTF
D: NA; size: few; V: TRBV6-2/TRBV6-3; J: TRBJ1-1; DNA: TGTGCCAGCAGTTACGAGGCATACCTGAACACTGAAGCTTTCTTT; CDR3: CASSYEAYLNTEAFF
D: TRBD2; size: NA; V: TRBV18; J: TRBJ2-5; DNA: TGTGCCAGCTCACCACTGACCGGACTAGCGGGAGGAGAGACCCAGTACTTC; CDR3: CASSPLTGLAGGETQYF
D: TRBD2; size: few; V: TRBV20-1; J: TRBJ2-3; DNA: TGCAGTGTAAGGGACTACAACACAGATACGCAGTATTTT; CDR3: CSVRDYNTDTQYF
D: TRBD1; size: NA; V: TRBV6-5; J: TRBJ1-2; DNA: TGTGCCAGCAGTTACAAGGGACAGATATATGGCTACACCTTC; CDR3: CASSYKGQIYGYTF
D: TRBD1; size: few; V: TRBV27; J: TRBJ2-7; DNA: TGTGCCAGCAGTTTACAAGGACAGGTCTCCTACGAGCAGTACTTC; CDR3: CASSLQGQVSYEQYF
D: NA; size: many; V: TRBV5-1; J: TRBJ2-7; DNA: TGCGCCAGCAGCCCCGGACACTCCTACGAGCAGTACTTC; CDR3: CASSPGHSYEQYF
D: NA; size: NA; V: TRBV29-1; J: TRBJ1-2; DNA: TGCAGCGTTGAAGTACAGGGCAGGGGTGACTATGGCTACACCTTC; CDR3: CSVEVQGRGDYGYTF
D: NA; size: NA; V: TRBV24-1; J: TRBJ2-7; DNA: TGTGCCACCAGTAGGACAGCCTACAATGAGCAGTACTTC; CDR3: CATSRTAYNEQYF
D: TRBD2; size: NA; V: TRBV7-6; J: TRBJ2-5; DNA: TGTGCCAGCAGCCGGTCTGTAGCGGGAGTCGGAGAGACCCAGTACTTC; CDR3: CASSRSVAGVGETQYF
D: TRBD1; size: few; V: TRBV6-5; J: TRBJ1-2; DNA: TGTGCCAGCAGGGGGACAGGGGTTTTCGGCTACACCTTC; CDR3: CASRGTGVFGYTF
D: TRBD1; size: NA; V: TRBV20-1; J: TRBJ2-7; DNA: TGCAGTGCTAGACCGGGACAGGCCTACGAGCAGTACTTC; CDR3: CSARPGQAYEQYF
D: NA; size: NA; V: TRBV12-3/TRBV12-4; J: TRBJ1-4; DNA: TGTGCCAGCAATCCTGCTAATTATGAAAAACTGTTTTTT; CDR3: CASNPANYEKLFF
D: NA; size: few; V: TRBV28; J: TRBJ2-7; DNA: TGTGCCAGCAGTTTTGAGCCCTCGGATAGGGGGTTTTACTCCTACGAGCAGTACTTC; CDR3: CASSFEPSDRGFYSYEQYF
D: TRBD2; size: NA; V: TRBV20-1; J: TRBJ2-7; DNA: TGCAGTACTAGCGGGCCGTACGAGCAGTACTTC; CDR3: CSTSGPYEQYF
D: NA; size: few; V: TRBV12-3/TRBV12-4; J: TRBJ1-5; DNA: TGTGCCAGCAGTTTAGACGGAGGGGCCAATCAGCCCCAGCATTTT; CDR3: CASSLDGGANQPQHF
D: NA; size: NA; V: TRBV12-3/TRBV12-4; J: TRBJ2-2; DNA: TGTGCCAGCATGGACACCGGGGAGCTGTTTTTT; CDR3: CASMDTGELFF
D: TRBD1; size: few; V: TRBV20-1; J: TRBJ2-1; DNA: TGCGGATCAAACAGGGGTAGAAATGAGCAGTTCTTC; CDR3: CGSNRGRNEQFF
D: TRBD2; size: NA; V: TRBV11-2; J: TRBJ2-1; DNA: TGTGCCAGCAGCTTTAGTAGCGGGGACTCCTACAATGAGCAGTTCTTC; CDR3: CASSFSSGDSYNEQFF
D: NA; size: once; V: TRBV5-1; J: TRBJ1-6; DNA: TGCGCCAGCAGCTTGTGGCAAGGGACATCCGATAATTCACCCCTCCACTTT; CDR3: CASSLWQGTSDNSPLHF
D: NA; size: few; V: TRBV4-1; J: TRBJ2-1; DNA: TGCGCCAGCAGCATCCGGGACCAAGCGGGTGAGCAGTTCTTC; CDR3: CASSIRDQAGEQFF
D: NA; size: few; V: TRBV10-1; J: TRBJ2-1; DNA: TGCGCCAGCTCCCCGGACAGCCCCGTCCACCCGTTCTTC; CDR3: CASSPDSPVHPFF
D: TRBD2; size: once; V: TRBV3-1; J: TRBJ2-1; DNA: TGTGCCAGCAGCCAAGAAAGCGGGGGAGGAAATGAGCAGTTCTTC; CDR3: CASSQESGGGNEQFF
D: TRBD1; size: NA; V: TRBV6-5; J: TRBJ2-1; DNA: TGTGCCAGCAGTCTTGCAAACAGGGGACCTTACAATGAGCAGTTCTTC; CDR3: CASSLANRGPYNEQFF
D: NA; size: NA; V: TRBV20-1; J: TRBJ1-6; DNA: TGCAGTGCCGAGGGTTCCTCCTATAATTCACCCCTCCACTTT; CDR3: CSAEGSSYNSPLHF
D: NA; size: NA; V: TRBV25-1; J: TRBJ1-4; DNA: TGTGCCAGCAGTGAATACAGGGGATTAGAAGAAAAACTGTTTTTT; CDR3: CASSEYRGLEEKLFF
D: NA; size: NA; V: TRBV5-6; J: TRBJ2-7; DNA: TGTGCCAGCAGCGTGACTGTCTGGCCCTACGAGCAGTACTTC; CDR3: CASSVTVWPYEQYF
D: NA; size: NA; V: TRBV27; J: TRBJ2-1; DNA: TGTGCCAGCAGATCCATACAGGGTATCGACAATGAGCAGTTCTTC; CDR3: CASRSIQGIDNEQFF
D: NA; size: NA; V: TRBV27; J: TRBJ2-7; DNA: TGTGCCAGCAGTTTATCCGTCGGGACAAGGTCCTACGAGCAGTACTTC; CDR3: CASSLSVGTRSYEQYF
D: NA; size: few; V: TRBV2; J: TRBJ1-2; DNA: TGTGCCAGCAGTGTTGAGCGGTCTGGGGGCTCTGGCTACACCTTC; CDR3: CASSVERSGGSGYTF
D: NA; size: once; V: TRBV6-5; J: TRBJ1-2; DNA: TGTGCCAGCAGCTCCGAGGGCCAAGGTCAAGGCTACACCTTC; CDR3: CASSSEGQGQGYTF
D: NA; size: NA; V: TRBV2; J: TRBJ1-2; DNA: TGTGTCAGCAGCCTCAAACAGGAAATCGCTGGCTACACCTTC; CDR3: CVSSLKQEIAGYTF
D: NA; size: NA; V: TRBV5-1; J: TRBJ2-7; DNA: TGCGCCAGCAGTTCCCCAGAGGCTACCTACGAGCAGTACTTC; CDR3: CASSSPEATYEQYF
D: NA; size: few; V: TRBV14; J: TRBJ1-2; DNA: TGTGCCAGCAGCCAAGGCCTCAGGGCGGACTATGGCTACACCTTC; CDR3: CASSQGLRADYGYTF
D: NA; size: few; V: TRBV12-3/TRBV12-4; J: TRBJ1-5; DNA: TGTGCCAGCACATTGGGGCCGGGGACCCGCAATCAGCCCCAGCATTTT; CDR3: CASTLGPGTRNQPQHF
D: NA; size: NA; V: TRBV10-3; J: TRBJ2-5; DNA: TGTGCCACCCGGGGCCGTGACCAAGAGGCCCAGTACTTC; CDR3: CATRGRDQEAQYF
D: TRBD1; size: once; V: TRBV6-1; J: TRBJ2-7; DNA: TGTGCCAGCCGACAGGGGGAAACCTACGAGCAGTACTTC; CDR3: CASRQGETYEQYF
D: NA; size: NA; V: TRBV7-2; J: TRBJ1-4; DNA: TGTGCCAGCAGCCATCACCCGGGATCTAATGAAAAACTGTTTTTT; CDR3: CASSHHPGSNEKLFF
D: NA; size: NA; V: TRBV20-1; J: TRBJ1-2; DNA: TGCAGTGCACACGGGACGGACGGCGGCTACACCTTC; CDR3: CSAHGTDGGYTF
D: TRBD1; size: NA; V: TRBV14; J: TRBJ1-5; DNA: TGTGCCAGCAGCCCGAGGACAGGTACTACGAATCAGCCCCAGCATTTT; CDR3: CASSPRTGTTNQPQHF
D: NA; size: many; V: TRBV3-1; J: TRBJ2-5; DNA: TGTGCCAGCAGCCATGGGGGGCTCCAAGAGACCCAGTACTTC; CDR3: CASSHGGLQETQYF
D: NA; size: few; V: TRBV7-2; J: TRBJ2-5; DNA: TGTGCCAGCAGCTTAGCTAACAGGGCCCCAGAGACCCAGTACTTC; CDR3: CASSLANRAPETQYF
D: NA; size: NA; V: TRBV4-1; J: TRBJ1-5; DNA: TGCGCCAGCAGCCAAGGGGCCTCGGTTAAGGGGAAGGGCAATCAGCCCCAGCATTTT; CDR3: CASSQGASVKGKGNQPQHF
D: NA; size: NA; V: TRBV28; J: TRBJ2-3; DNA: TGTGCCAGCAGTTTATATCCGGGGGGCACAGATACGCAGTATTTT; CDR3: CASSLYPGGTDTQYF
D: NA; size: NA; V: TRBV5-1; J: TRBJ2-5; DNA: TGCGCCAGCAGCTTGGGACGGGGGGCGCGGGAGCAGTACTTC; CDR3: CASSLGRGAREQYF
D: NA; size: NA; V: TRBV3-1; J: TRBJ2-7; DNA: TGTGCCAGCAGCCAAGATGGCGGGGAGTACTTC; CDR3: CASSQDGGEYF
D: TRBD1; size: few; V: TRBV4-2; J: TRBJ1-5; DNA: TGTGCCAGCAGCCAAGATAACGACAGGGATCAGCCCCAGCATTTT; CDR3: CASSQDNDRDQPQHF
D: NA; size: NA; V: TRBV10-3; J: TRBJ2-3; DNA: TGTGCCATGACTCCGGGACCCGTGGCTACAGATACGCAGTATTTT; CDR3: CAMTPGPVATDTQYF
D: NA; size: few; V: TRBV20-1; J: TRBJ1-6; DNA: TGCAGTGCTAGGACTGAAAGCTCCTATAATTCACCCCTCCACTTT; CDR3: CSARTESSYNSPLHF